This T cell receptor (beta chain) stems from a study of cytomegalovirus exposure and HLA in healthy donors (dated 2017 in TCRdb). General notes on the study: An earlier analysis of 587 of the donors reported more than 250 Gb of sequence data and 117 million unique TCR beta sequences from about 200 million T cells. About 280 gigabases of sequencing data and roughly 80 million unique TCR sequences made up an early release that covered 500 to 700 HLA-typed donors. Among the roughly 400 genotyped donors, approximately 76% belonged to the genetic ancestry cluster associated with self-reported Caucasian donors. The study was designed to test whether signatures of past pathogen exposure could be identified by cataloging public T cell receptors. The study used immunosequencing to profile the T cell repertoires of approximately 640 subjects and linked those repertoires to cytomegalovirus serostatus. Along with the roughly 700-subject first cohort, a separate validation cohort of roughly 110 different subjects was used. To predict cytomegalovirus infection status, the study brought together high-throughput TCR immunosequencing, statistical association of individual TCRs with disease status, and machine learning. A later analysis re-analyzed previously published TCR beta repertoires from 666 donors and added high-resolution HLA genotyping to study TCR occurrence patterns. Rather than drawing on any new phenotypic data, the later analysis identified candidate immune exposures from TCR beta sequences and the way those sequences occurred across donors. To decide whether each TCR beta V gene segment behaved as functional or pseudogenic, an earlier analysis of approximately 600 of the donors relied on high-throughput TCR beta sequencing. Donor age, sex, ethnicity and CMV serostatus were compiled alongside the repertoire data. A later genetic analysis used genome-wide SNP genotypes for about 60% of the roughly 670 donors, treating that subset as a discovery cohort. All discovery cohort repertoires had been generated on a single sequencing platform. Both class I and class II loci were covered by HLA typing, at four-digit resolution. The number of typed donors differed by locus: roughly 629-630 for A, B, C, DRB1 and DQB1; about 520 for DQA1; some 610 for DPA1; and around 490 for DPB1. Roughly 5 DR-DQ haplotypes were handled as single units for association and clustering, since linkage in the cohort was strong. Across some 400 genotyped donors of the cohort, an average of about 240,000 unique TCR beta nucleotide sequences per donor were sequenced, and 15% to 20% of those sequences were non-productive. What the study reported, not specific to this receptor: A later analysis found that TCR association rates varied across HLA loci, with DRB1 alleles showing the most associated TCRs and HLA-C alleles the fewest. An earlier analysis of approximately 500 of the donors showed that most TCR beta V segments appeared in productive rearrangements either about 87% or about 30% of the time, which broadly matched IMGT annotations. A later analysis found that most CMV-associated TCR beta chains appeared HLA-restricted, with HLA associations seemingly driven largely by CMV exposure. According to a later genetic analysis, donors in an Asian-associated ancestry cluster had fewer N-insertions in productive TCRs than the approximately 610-donor mean. The earlier analysis of about 600 of the donors excluded approximately 15 rarely observed V segments, including chromosome 9 orphons, because counts were too low. The only immune exposure information available for the cohort was CMV serostatus. A further reported finding was that TCR beta sequences accurately predicted the HLA-A and HLA-B alleles for most subjects in the first cohort. In the study, roughly 160 TCR beta chains were listed as associated with cytomegalovirus. Most TCR sequences were seen in very few donors, while some public TCRs were found in many individuals. A few of the identified cytomegalovirus-associated TCR beta chains were confirmed in vitro to be specific for cytomegalovirus antigens. Correlated functional status among segregating V segments might reflect linkage disequilibrium, but an unknown experimental factor could not be ruled out. Cytomegalovirus status was reported to be diagnosed by the classifier with high specificity and sensitivity in both the original and validation cohorts. Some IMGT-functional V segments, including TRBV6-2 and TRBV6-3, could not be distinguished by the 87-base-pair reads and were therefore excluded. It was suggested by the authors that the approach could potentially be generalized to other disease states and immunological phenotypes. Several of the top co-occurrence clusters appeared to be linked to parvovirus B19, influenza, CMV and Epstein-Barr virus, according to a later analysis. A group of highly shared sequence variants was considered likely to be a technical artifact of the sequencing pipeline. At a false discovery rate of 0.05, a later analysis linked roughly 17,000 TCR beta sequences to specific HLA alleles. The presence/absence analyses assumed that sequencing depth was roughly uniform across donors, and that assumption may not be true. The cohort was sequenced for TCR beta chains only, and without alpha or paired-chain data the features that could be detected were limited. When HLA alleles, especially DR and DQ, strongly co-occurred, attributing TCR associations to individual alleles was difficult. In a later genetic analysis, a missense DCLRE1C variant was associated with V-gene and J-gene trimming of TCR beta chains, and the association was replicated in an independent cohort. A later analysis found that HLA-associated TCR beta chains were more clonally expanded and had lower generation probabilities than equally common non-associated chains. Because HLA typing was unavailable for some donors at each locus, only the typed subset was used in association tests.

In total, approximately 690 healthy bone marrow donors made up the cohort. Cohort members were all nominally healthy when sampled, although unrecorded immune exposures were likely present. The donor was CMV seronegative and was included in the group of hundreds of seronegative cohort members. A peripheral blood sample was collected from each donor, and TCR beta sequencing was performed on peripheral blood mononuclear cells. The Qiagen DNeasy Blood Extraction Kit was used to extract genomic DNA from the blood cell samples. A few counts support this clone. The specificity of this receptor is unknown. No much larger clone is present one base from it, and per-base qualities are unavailable. Measured from the cysteine to the phenylalanine, the CDR3 is 13 residues long. Only the CDR3 portion is preserved as DNA: 39 bases, with reading frame beginning at the first base. V and J lose 7 bases and 5 bases, and a span of 12 bases separates them. Looking up the germline V gene (reference sequence) yields CDR1 MNHEY and CDR2 SMNVEV.

Library preparation used the immunoSEQ multiplex PCR assay. A mixture of 60 forward primers for TCR Vbeta segments and 13 reverse primers for TCR Jbeta segments was used in the multiplex PCR. The CDR3 region of rearranged TCR beta genes was amplified from genomic DNA with a multiplex PCR assay. The Illumina HiSeq System was used to sequence the amplified TCR beta libraries as 87-base-pair reads. As for the authors' bioinformatics: In a later analysis, some 80 million unique TCR beta chains were counted across the roughly 670 repertoires, and roughly 10 million of these chains were shared by at least two donors. To remove PCR and sequencing errors, raw reads were error-corrected and collapsed into unique sequences using a nearest-neighbor algorithm that merged closely related sequences. V, D and J gene segments were assigned by aligning CDR3 sequences to IMGT reference sequences. For a sequence to be retained, a match of at least six nucleotides to both a V gene segment and a J gene segment was required. A rearrangement counted as productive if the CDR3 had no stop codons and remained in frame with V and J, and every other rearrangement counted as non-productive. Following IMGT convention, CDR3 was defined as the stretch from the second conserved V-encoded cysteine up to the conserved J-encoded phenylalanine. The earlier analysis of 550 to 650 of the donors excluded any sequence lacking an unambiguous match to a single V gene segment. An earlier analysis of fewer than 750 of the donors classified V segments as functional when productive rearrangements were above 56.7% and as segregating when the standard deviation between donors was above 5%. A statistical classification framework was built to diagnose cytomegalovirus status from the catalog of TCR beta chain sequences. In a later analysis, V and J genes were assigned by comparing TCR nucleotide sequences against IMGT/GENE-DB human TR gene sequences. The TCRdist pipeline was used in a later analysis to assign CDR3 sequences and most-parsimonious VDJ recombination scenarios. In a later analysis, each TCR beta chain was defined by its CDR3 amino acid sequence together with its V-gene family, and reads without a unique V-gene family were excluded. A later analysis removed several hundred highly shared, low-generation-probability nucleotide sequences to deal with suspected cross-contamination and a sequencing artifact. A later analysis calculated a clonal expansion index for each public chain from normalized within-repertoire ranks of inferred template counts. In a later analysis, generation probabilities were computed using a VDJ recombination model fitted to out-of-frame rearrangements, and the results were checked against IGoR. A later analysis scored TCR-TCR, TCR-HLA and TCR-CMV co-occurrence with hypergeometric tests, applying a repertoire-size bias correction to TCR pairs. False discovery rates were estimated in a later analysis by permuting HLA or CMV assignments 20 times. In a later analysis, co-occurring TCRs were grouped using DBSCAN, with TCRdist sequence similarity added in when clustering inside HLA-allele-positive subsets. Repertoires with fewer than 30,000 or more than 120,000 public chains, plus five repertoires with anomalous nucleotide sharing, were excluded from co-occurrence clustering. TCRdb stores this immuneACCESS table with in-frame sequences only. Part of the clones is absent; in the studies checked, under half of the shortfall reflects unresolved V genes, and no reason is known for the rest. Clone size and V and J calls were adopted from that table, with D and trimming inferred from the DNA. Across this sample there are 110,000 to 150,000 clones, with approximately 83% seen only once. The ten largest clones capture 1.5% to 2% of the sample.

The sample comprised PBMCs. Recombination joined TRBV27 with TRBJ2-1, with TRBD2 perhaps the D gene, on 6 matching bases. The receptor comes from a woman between 40 and 55 years old in good health and CMV-seronegative. The DNA reads as follows: TGTGCCAGCACTCACGGAGGGGACAATGAGCAGTTCTTC. The resulting protein is CASTHGGDNEQFF.